A selection of T cell receptor beta chains follows, all from one sample in a study of read filtering for tumor transcriptome and immune sequencing. TCRdb passed the reads through MiXCR, listing each CDR3 protein once. The table shows approximately 43,000 distinct CDR3 sequences, with around an eighth occurring only once. The sequenced material came from a population of CD138-negative cells sorted from bone marrow. The receptors were sampled from a donor at least 40 years old with multiple myeloma. The CDR3 runs from the conserved cysteine through the conserved F or W. D genes are given only for firm matches. Clone size is shown for a subset of rows, as once, few, many or a class of expanded clone.

D gene: TRBD2
J gene: TRBJ2-1
V gene: TRBV24-1
clone size: many
CDR3 protein: CATSSQLAGAYNEQFF
CDR3 DNA: TGTGCCACCAGCTCCCAACTAGCGGGAGCGTACAATGAGCAGTTCTTC

D gene: TRBD1
J gene: TRBJ2-4
V gene: TRBV20-1
clone size: many
CDR3 protein: CSASTAKGQGWYIQYF
CDR3 DNA: TGCAGTGCTAGTACCGCCAAGGGACAGGGGTGGTACATTCAGTACTTC

D gene: TRBD1
J gene: TRBJ2-1
V gene: TRBV6-2/TRBV6-3
clone size: -
CDR3 protein: CASCPWTGGFIADEQFF
CDR3 DNA: TGTGCCAGCTGTCCGTGGACAGGGGGCTTTATCGCCGATGAGCAGTTCTTC

D gene: -
J gene: TRBJ1-1
V gene: TRBV2
clone size: many
CDR3 protein: CASSVIGGGYTEAFF
CDR3 DNA: TGTGCCAGCAGTGTTATAGGGGGTGGGTACACTGAAGCTTTCTTT

D gene: TRBD2
J gene: TRBJ2-7
V gene: TRBV5-1
clone size: many
CDR3 protein: CASSPQRAGGLEYEQYF
CDR3 DNA: TGCGCCAGCAGCCCACAACGAGCGGGAGGCCTAGAATACGAGCAGTACTTC

D gene: -
J gene: TRBJ2-7
V gene: TRBV5-1
clone size: many
CDR3 protein: CASSPRSAYEQYF
CDR3 DNA: TGCGCCAGCAGCCCCCGGTCAGCTTACGAGCAGTACTTC

D gene: -
J gene: TRBJ1-1
V gene: TRBV5-1
clone size: many
CDR3 protein: CASSLGPGLNTEAFF
CDR3 DNA: TGCGCCAGCAGCTTGGGTCCCGGGTTGAACACTGAAGCTTTCTTT

D gene: -
J gene: TRBJ2-2
V gene: TRBV23-1
clone size: few
CDR3 protein: CASSQIGDNTGELFF
CDR3 DNA: TGCGCCAGCAGTCAAATAGGGGATAACACCGGGGAGCTGTTTTTT

D gene: TRBD2
J gene: TRBJ2-1
V gene: TRBV4-1
clone size: many
CDR3 protein: CASSQIAGAQMWTSIYNEQFF
CDR3 DNA: TGCGCCAGCAGCCAAATAGCCGGGGCCCAAATGTGGACTAGTATCTACAATGAGCAGTTCTTC

D gene: -
J gene: TRBJ1-1
V gene: TRBV11-3
clone size: -
CDR3 protein: CASNLNRDTEAFF
CDR3 DNA: TGTGCCAGCAACTTAAACCGGGACACTGAAGCTTTCTTT

D gene: TRBD1
J gene: TRBJ2-5
V gene: TRBV29-1
clone size: few
CDR3 protein: CSAQFGTGQETQYF
CDR3 DNA: TGCAGCGCTCAATTTGGGACAGGCCAAGAGACCCAGTACTTC

D gene: -
J gene: TRBJ2-2
V gene: TRBV10-3
clone size: many
CDR3 protein: CAISGRDARGTGELFF
CDR3 DNA: TGTGCCATCAGTGGCCGGGACGCGAGGGGCACCGGGGAGCTGTTTTTT

D gene: -
J gene: TRBJ2-2
V gene: TRBV7-2
clone size: many
CDR3 protein: CASSFFGELFF
CDR3 DNA: TGTGCCAGCAGCTTTTTCGGGGAGCTGTTTTTT

D gene: TRBD1
J gene: TRBJ2-1
V gene: TRBV20-1
clone size: many
CDR3 protein: CSARELDRLGYNEQFF
CDR3 DNA: TGCAGTGCTAGAGAGTTGGACAGGCTCGGCTACAATGAGCAGTTCTTC

D gene: TRBD1
J gene: TRBJ2-1
V gene: TRBV4-3
clone size: many
CDR3 protein: CASSPGTGDSYNEQFF
CDR3 DNA: TGCGCCAGCAGCCCAGGGACAGGCGACTCCTACAATGAGCAGTTCTTC

D gene: -
J gene: TRBJ2-1
V gene: TRBV5-6
clone size: many
CDR3 protein: CASSRLDRYNEQFF
CDR3 DNA: TGTGCCAGCAGCCGCCTGGACCGCTACAATGAGCAGTTCTTC

D gene: TRBD1
J gene: TRBJ2-7
V gene: TRBV4-3
clone size: many
CDR3 protein: CASSLTRGLYEQYF
CDR3 DNA: TGCGCCAGCAGCCTCACTAGGGGGCTCTACGAGCAGTACTTC

D gene: TRBD2
J gene: TRBJ2-7
V gene: TRBV11-2
clone size: many
CDR3 protein: CASSSGGLADTYEQYF
CDR3 DNA: TGTGCCAGCAGCTCCGGGGGTCTAGCGGATACCTACGAGCAGTACTTC

D gene: -
J gene: TRBJ2-3
V gene: TRBV11-2
clone size: many
CDR3 protein: CASSNGGGSTDTQYF
CDR3 DNA: TGTGCCAGCAGCAACGGAGGCGGGAGCACAGATACGCAGTATTTT

D gene: -
J gene: TRBJ2-1
V gene: TRBV20-1
clone size: many
CDR3 protein: CSAGPIGVDNEQFF
CDR3 DNA: TGCAGTGCCGGGCCAATAGGGGTAGACAATGAGCAGTTCTTC